This is a list of T cell receptor beta chains from one sample in a study of identical twins. TCRdb analysed the 5' RACE reads with MiXCR anew, one entry per CDR3 protein. The data show 500,000 or so distinct CDR3 sequences, with 13% to 15% seen just once and about 0.97% held by the top ten. These data are also associated with another study on yellow fever vaccine responses in identical twins.

The sample consisted of CD4+ T cells sorted from blood. All receptors derive from a woman between 18 and 30 years old in good health. The conserved cysteine and the conserved F or W are not part of the CDR3 here.

cdr3_aa v_call cdr3_length
SAILSSRGYEQY TRBV20-1 12
AVRRSWDMNTEAF TRBV6-1 13
ASRTPGSGELF TRBV4-3 11
SVGRTEGGEQF TRBV29-1 11
ASSFLQGGNEQF TRBV5-1 12
SVGTKAGGPETQY TRBV29-1 13
ASSVRDRYNEQF TRBV5-4 12
ASTRGQGFYGYT TRBV5-6 12
ASSLIWPEQY TRBV5-5 10
ASSYVVLPNTGELF TRBV6-8 14
ASSLVISGGLDTQY TRBV5-1 14
SVGPGTSGRIGTDTQY TRBV29-1 16
ASSLQGAFYEQY TRBV7-8 12
ASYSSYEQY TRBV28 9
ASSSPSSGLAYNEQF TRBV7-3 15
ATSRSLAGRNEQF TRBV15 13
SALPASGGYYEQY TRBV20-1 13
ASSPQGSKNTGELF TRBV5-1 14
ASSLATRASSGANVLT TRBV5-6 16
ASRPRGSNTGELF TRBV7-9 13
AFSPGTSGTRSTDTQY TRBV3-1 16
ASSPRLKNLNTDTQY TRBV18 15
ASSSSGRTYEQY TRBV6-2/TRBV6-3 12
ASSLSGQTYEQY TRBV28 12
ASSLEVAGDNYGYT TRBV7-9 14
ASSSDRGHSPLH TRBV6-4 12
ASSVEMELSNQPQH TRBV9 14
ASSAHGTENYGYT TRBV9 13
ASSLWISGFGTSGREVGKNIQY TRBV27 22
ASSGWTGFSTDTQY TRBV5-1 14
ATSDVTGINNEQF TRBV24-1 13
ASSYGGEKLF TRBV6-2/TRBV6-3 10
ASSHGSRGYYEQY TRBV7-8 13
ASSEALGGITPQH TRBV2 13
ASSEGLEVQY TRBV5-1 10